These T cell receptor beta chains were read from a single sample in a study of T cells in Graves' hyperthyroidism and ophthalmopathy. TCRdb redid the calling of the multiplex PCR reads with MiXCR, one entry per CDR3 protein. The sample lists 350,000 to 400,000 distinct CDR3 sequences; roughly 18% were seen once. Sequencing was performed on blood. These TCRs come from a man younger than 35 with Graves' ophthalmopathy. CDR3s include the opening cysteine and the closing phenylalanine or tryptophan. D genes are given only for firm matches. Size is stated for part of the rows, as once, few or many counts, or as a class when the clone is expanded.

clone_size	v_call	j_call	d_call	cdr3_aa	cdr3_nt
many	TRBV7-3	TRBJ2-1	NA	CASSPRQVLSYNEQFF	TGTGCCAGCAGCCCCCGACAGGTTTTGTCCTACAATGAGCAGTTCTTC
many	TRBV7-2	TRBJ2-5	NA	CASSLAAEETQYF	TGTGCCAGCAGCTTAGCGGCAGAAGAGACCCAGTACTTC
NA	TRBV7-6	TRBJ1-2	NA	CASSPQDTF	TGTGCTAGCAGCCCGCAAGACACCTTC
many	TRBV12-3/TRBV12-4	TRBJ2-1	NA	CASSSTGLEFF	TGTGCCAGCAGTTCGACAGGCCTGGAGTTCTTC
many	TRBV4-1	TRBJ2-3	NA	CASSQDLAPDTQYF	TGCGCCAGCAGCCAAGACCTAGCCCCAGATACGCAGTATTTT
many	TRBV3-1	TRBJ2-3	NA	CASSQVPPPSDDTQYF	TGTGCCAGCAGCCAAGTTCCACCGCCTAGCGACGATACGCAGTATTTT
NA	TRBV11-2	TRBJ1-6	TRBD1	CASSSQGDNSPLHF	TGTGCCAGCAGCTCACAGGGGGATAATTCACCCCTCCACTTT
many	TRBV5-1	TRBJ2-3	TRBD2	CASSFPERGFTDTQYF	TGCGCCAGCAGCTTCCCTGAGCGGGGATTCACAGATACGCAGTATTTT
many	TRBV2	TRBJ2-3	NA	CASARGEDTQYF	TGTGCCAGCGCAAGGGGCGAAGATACGCAGTATTTT
many	TRBV3-1	TRBJ1-3	NA	CASSQDWSTGNTIYF	TGTGCCAGCAGCCAGGATTGGAGCACTGGAAACACCATATATTTT
many	TRBV2	TRBJ1-6	NA	CASSPGPNSPLHF	TGTGCCAGCAGTCCAGGACCTAATTCACCCCTCCACTTT
many	TRBV12-3/TRBV12-4	TRBJ2-3	TRBD2	CASSSPDSGGGDTQYF	TGTGCCAGCAGTTCCCCAGATAGCGGGGGGGGAGATACGCAGTATTTT
few	TRBV12-3/TRBV12-4	TRBJ2-5	TRBD2	CASSPTGRGTETQYF	TGTGCCAGCAGTCCAACCGGGAGGGGGACGGAGACCCAGTACTTC
NA	TRBV18	TRBJ2-5	NA	CASSPLGRETQYF	TGTGCCAGCTCACCTCTCGGTCGCGAGACCCAGTACTTC
many	TRBV7-8	TRBJ1-3	NA	CASSPRFGRTIYF	TGTGCCAGCAGCCCCCGTTTCGGGCGCACCATATATTTT
few	TRBV24-1	TRBJ1-2	NA	CATGSSNYGYTF	TGTGCCACGGGGAGTTCCAACTATGGCTACACCTTC
NA	TRBV25-1	TRBJ2-3	NA	CASLGPYEYTDTQYF	TGTGCCAGCCTCGGGCCCTACGAATACACAGATACGCAGTATTTT
NA	TRBV5-6	TRBJ1-2	NA	CASSRRAGDGYTF	TGTGCCAGCAGCCGTCGGGCTGGGGATGGCTACACCTTC
many	TRBV5-1	TRBJ2-3	NA	CASDPLQGGGTDTQYF	TGCGCCAGCGACCCCCTACAGGGGGGAGGGACAGATACGCAGTATTTT
many	TRBV7-9	TRBJ2-1	TRBD1	CASSVPGTVNEQFF	TGTGCCAGCAGCGTACCTGGGACAGTCAATGAGCAGTTCTTC
many	TRBV19	TRBJ1-1	TRBD1	CASSIFQGGAFF	TGTGCCAGTAGTATATTCCAGGGGGGAGCTTTCTTT
many	TRBV12-3/TRBV12-4	TRBJ1-1	NA	CASSLSYGAGLNTEAFF	TGTGCCAGCAGTTTAAGTTATGGGGCAGGGTTGAACACTGAAGCTTTCTTT
many	TRBV5-6	TRBJ2-1	TRBD1	CASSWDSSYNEQFF	TGTGCCAGCAGCTGGGACAGCTCCTACAATGAGCAGTTCTTC
many	TRBV12-3/TRBV12-4	TRBJ2-2	TRBD2	CASGSSGGIGELFF	TGTGCCAGTGGTAGTAGCGGGGGCATCGGGGAGCTGTTTTTT
NA	TRBV7-3	TRBJ1-5	NA	CASSSTREQPQHF	TGTGCCAGCAGCTCGACCAGGGAACAGCCCCAGCATTTT
NA	TRBV5-1	TRBJ2-1	TRBD1	CASSLATGEFNEQFF	TGCGCCAGCAGCTTGGCGACAGGGGAGTTCAATGAGCAGTTCTTC
NA	TRBV18	TRBJ2-2	NA	CASQTYTGELFF	TGTGCCAGCCAAACGTACACCGGGGAGCTGTTTTTT
NA	TRBV9	TRBJ2-5	NA	CASSLRGVVQETQYF	TGTGCCAGCAGCCTCCGGGGAGTTGTCCAAGAGACCCAGTACTTC
NA	TRBV5-1	TRBJ2-5	TRBD2	CASSLGQYSGAQETQYF	TGCGCCAGCAGCTTGGGTCAGTATAGCGGGGCCCAAGAGACCCAGTACTTC
many	TRBV11-2	TRBJ2-7	TRBD1	CASSAGTGAYEQYF	TGTGCCAGCAGCGCCGGGACAGGGGCCTACGAGCAGTACTTC
NA	TRBV7-3	TRBJ2-3	NA	CASRGDTSDTQYF	TGTGCCAGCCGTGGGGACACCTCAGATACGCAGTATTTT
NA	TRBV19	TRBJ2-3	NA	CASSLSTRSTDTQYF	TGTGCCAGTAGCCTCTCGACCCGAAGCACAGATACGCAGTATTTT
many	TRBV7-3	TRBJ2-1	TRBD2	CASSLVAGGTYNEQFF	TGTGCCAGCAGCCTAGTAGCGGGGGGCACCTACAATGAGCAGTTCTTC
many	TRBV11-2	TRBJ2-2	NA	CASSPGLRGHTGELFF	TGTGCCAGCAGCCCAGGCCTCCGGGGCCACACCGGGGAGCTGTTTTTT
NA	TRBV9	TRBJ1-4	TRBD1	CASSVAIGGDEKLFF	TGTGCCAGCAGCGTAGCTATAGGGGGCGATGAAAAACTGTTTTTT
many	TRBV6-1	TRBJ2-7	NA	CASRVGGDVAEQYF	TGTGCCAGCAGGGTCGGGGGAGACGTCGCCGAGCAGTACTTC
NA	TRBV6-1	TRBJ1-2	NA	CASSEIGIGYTF	TGTGCCAGCAGCGAAATAGGGATCGGCTACACCTTC
many	TRBV20-1	TRBJ2-7	NA	CSVGTQLTYEQYF	TGCAGTGTCGGGACCCAATTAACTTACGAGCAGTACTTC
many	TRBV11-2	TRBJ2-7	NA	CASSSTDYEQYF	TGTGCCAGCAGCTCAACGGACTACGAGCAGTACTTC
many	TRBV3-1	TRBJ1-5	TRBD1	CASSLGTGSHQPQHF	TGTGCCAGCAGCCTGGGGACAGGGAGCCATCAGCCCCAGCATTTT
NA	TRBV7-3	TRBJ2-1	NA	CASSKDPYEQFF	TGTGCCAGCAGCAAAGACCCCTATGAGCAGTTCTTC
many	TRBV11-2	TRBJ1-1	NA	CASSLGGPEAFF	TGTGCCAGCAGCTTAGGGGGTCCTGAAGCTTTCTTT
NA	TRBV7-9	TRBJ1-5	NA	CASSSTRGDQPQHF	TGTGCCAGCAGCTCGACACGGGGGGATCAGCCCCAGCATTTT
NA	TRBV3-1	TRBJ2-3	NA	CASSQGVRAGLDTQYF	TGTGCCAGCAGCCAAGGGGTGCGGGCGGGCTTGGATACGCAGTATTTT
few	TRBV11-2	TRBJ2-3	TRBD2	CASSLVTSGTDTQYF	TGTGCCAGCAGCTTAGTTACTAGCGGCACAGATACGCAGTATTTT
many	TRBV7-2	TRBJ2-3	TRBD2	CASPLRRGGISDTQYF	TGTGCCAGCCCACTTAGACGGGGGGGCATTTCAGATACGCAGTATTTT
once	TRBV12-3/TRBV12-4	TRBJ2-2	TRBD2	CASSFEAGGPNTGELFF	TGTGCCAGCAGTTTCGAGGCGGGAGGGCCGAACACCGGGGAGCTGTTTTTT
many	TRBV7-9	TRBJ2-5	TRBD1	CASSLLAGQGIETQYF	TGTGCCAGCAGTTTACTCGCGGGACAGGGGATAGAGACCCAGTACTTC
few	TRBV6-4	TRBJ2-2	NA	CASSDSPGSGELFF	TGTGCCAGCAGTGACTCCCCCGGGTCCGGGGAGCTGTTTTTT
NA	TRBV5-4	TRBJ2-5	NA	CASSFKGLTETQYF	TGTGCCAGCAGCTTTAAGGGGTTGACGGAGACCCAGTACTTC
NA	TRBV10-3	TRBJ1-5	TRBD1	CAISAGTGVQPQHF	TGTGCCATCAGTGCCGGGACAGGGGTTCAGCCCCAGCATTTT
NA	TRBV27	TRBJ2-1	TRBD2	CATHGPLAGDISYNEQFF	TGTGCCACCCACGGACCGCTAGCGGGGGACATCTCCTACAATGAGCAGTTCTTC